This T cell receptor beta chain was captured by sequencing in a study of shared clonotypes between healthy human individuals. Study-wide background: The people who gave samples were a couple of women and three men aged 18 to 49. Findings and caveats of the study: The small donor group covered limited genetic and exposure diversity.

Memory CD4+ cells were the fraction left after CD45RA+ naive selection. Deletions cut 3 bases from V and 3 bases from J, with 21 bases between. The CDR3 runs 17 residues. CDR1 LGHNA and CDR2 YSLEER come from the germline V gene. As concerns this clone: Its antigen remains unidentified.

Original processing notes: Filtering was not the same, since immunoSEQ gave junction-only sequences without quality scores. Generated by immunoSEQ multiplex PCR, the TCRdb table keeps only in-frame clones and is missing some. The V and J calls and clone size are taken from that table; D and trimming were inferred from the DNA. The sample yields over a million clones, around 97% seen once. The receptor was isolated from a man aged 30 to 45 in good health. This chain links TRBV4-3 with TRBJ2-7; no clear D gene. Sequencing was performed on naive CD4+ T cells sorted from blood. Indicated subset: CD45RA+ positively selected. DNA for the CDR3: TGCGCCAGCAGCCAGACCACCGGGCCGGTGACGGGCTACGAGCAGTACTTC. It encodes CASSQTTGPVTGYEQYF.